Below, one T cell receptor beta chain is given with its context. This entry belongs to a study of shared clonotypes between healthy human individuals. V trimming: 4 bases; J trimming: 4 bases; junction bases outside the gene matches: 6. The CDR3 has 15 amino acids. In germline, CDR1 is LNHDA, CDR2 SQIVND (reference sequence). Per the study methods: As immunoSEQ supplied junction-only sequences (without quality scores), filtering differed. Some clones are missing from TCRdb's copy, which holds only in-frame ones; the method was immunoSEQ multiplex PCR. V and J calls and clone size follow that table, whereas D and trimming were derived from the DNA. The table lists some 550,000 clones, about 96% of them singletons, with 0.057% in the top ten.

The chain joins TRBV19 to TRBJ2-1; 8 nucleotides agree with TRBD2. This clonotype was obtained from a woman between 25 and 40 years old in good health. The sample comprised naive CD4+ T cells sorted from blood. Subset given: CD45RA+ positively selected. CDR3 region: CASSTPGLGYNEQFF. The CDR3 DNA reads as TGTGCCAGTAGTACACCGGGACTAGGGTACAATGAGCAGTTCTTC.